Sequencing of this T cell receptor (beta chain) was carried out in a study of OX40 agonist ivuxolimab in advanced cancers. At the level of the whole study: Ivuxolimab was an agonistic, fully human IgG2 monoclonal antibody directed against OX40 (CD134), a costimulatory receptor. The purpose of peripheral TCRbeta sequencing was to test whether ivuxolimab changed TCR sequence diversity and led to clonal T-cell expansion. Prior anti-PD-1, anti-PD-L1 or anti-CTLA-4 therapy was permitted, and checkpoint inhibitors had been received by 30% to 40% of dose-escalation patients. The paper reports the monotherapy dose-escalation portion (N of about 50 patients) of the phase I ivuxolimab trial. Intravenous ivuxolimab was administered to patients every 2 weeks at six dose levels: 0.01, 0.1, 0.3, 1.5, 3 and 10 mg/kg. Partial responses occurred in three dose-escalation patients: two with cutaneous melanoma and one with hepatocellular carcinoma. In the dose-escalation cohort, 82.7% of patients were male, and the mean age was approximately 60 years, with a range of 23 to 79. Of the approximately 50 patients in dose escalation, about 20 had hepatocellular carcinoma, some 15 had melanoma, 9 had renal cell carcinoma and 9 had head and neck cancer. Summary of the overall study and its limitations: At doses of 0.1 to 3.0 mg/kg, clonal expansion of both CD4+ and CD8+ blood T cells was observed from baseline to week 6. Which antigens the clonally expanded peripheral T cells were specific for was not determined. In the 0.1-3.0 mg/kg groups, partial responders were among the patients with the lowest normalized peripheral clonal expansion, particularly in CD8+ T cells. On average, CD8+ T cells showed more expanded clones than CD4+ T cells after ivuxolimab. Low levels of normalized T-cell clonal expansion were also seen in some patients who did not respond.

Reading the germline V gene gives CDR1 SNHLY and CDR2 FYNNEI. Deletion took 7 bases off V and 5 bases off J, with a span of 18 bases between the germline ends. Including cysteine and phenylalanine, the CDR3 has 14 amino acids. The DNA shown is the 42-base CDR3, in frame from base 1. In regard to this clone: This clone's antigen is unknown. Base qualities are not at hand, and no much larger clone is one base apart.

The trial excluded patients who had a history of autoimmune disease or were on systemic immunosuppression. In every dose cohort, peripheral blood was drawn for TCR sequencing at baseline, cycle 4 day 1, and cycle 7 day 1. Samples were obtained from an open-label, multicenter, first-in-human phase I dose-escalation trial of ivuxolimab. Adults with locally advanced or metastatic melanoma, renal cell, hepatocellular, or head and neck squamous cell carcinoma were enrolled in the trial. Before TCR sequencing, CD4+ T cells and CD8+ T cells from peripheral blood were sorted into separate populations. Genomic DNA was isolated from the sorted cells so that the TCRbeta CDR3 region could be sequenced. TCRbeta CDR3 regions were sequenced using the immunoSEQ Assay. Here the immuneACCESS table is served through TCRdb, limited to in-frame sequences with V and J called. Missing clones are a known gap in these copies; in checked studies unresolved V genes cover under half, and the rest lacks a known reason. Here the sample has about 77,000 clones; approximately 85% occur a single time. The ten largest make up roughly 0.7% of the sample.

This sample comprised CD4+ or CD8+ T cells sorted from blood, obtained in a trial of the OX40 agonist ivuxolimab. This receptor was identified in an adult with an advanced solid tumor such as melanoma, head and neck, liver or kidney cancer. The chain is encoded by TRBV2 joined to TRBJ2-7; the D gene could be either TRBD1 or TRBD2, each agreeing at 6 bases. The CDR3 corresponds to CASKGGLGGNEQYF. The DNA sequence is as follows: TGTGCCAGCAAAGGCGGACTGGGGGGCAACGAGCAGTACTTC.